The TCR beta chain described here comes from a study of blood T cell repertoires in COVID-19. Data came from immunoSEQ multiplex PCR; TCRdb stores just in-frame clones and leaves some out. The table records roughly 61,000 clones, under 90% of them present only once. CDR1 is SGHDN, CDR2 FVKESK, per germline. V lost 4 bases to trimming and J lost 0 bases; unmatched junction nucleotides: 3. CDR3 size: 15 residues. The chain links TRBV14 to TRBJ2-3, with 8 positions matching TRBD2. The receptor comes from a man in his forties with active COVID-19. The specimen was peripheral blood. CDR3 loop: CASSPGGQSTDTQYF. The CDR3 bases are TGTGCCAGCAGCCCGGGGGGGCAGAGCACAGATACGCAGTATTTT.